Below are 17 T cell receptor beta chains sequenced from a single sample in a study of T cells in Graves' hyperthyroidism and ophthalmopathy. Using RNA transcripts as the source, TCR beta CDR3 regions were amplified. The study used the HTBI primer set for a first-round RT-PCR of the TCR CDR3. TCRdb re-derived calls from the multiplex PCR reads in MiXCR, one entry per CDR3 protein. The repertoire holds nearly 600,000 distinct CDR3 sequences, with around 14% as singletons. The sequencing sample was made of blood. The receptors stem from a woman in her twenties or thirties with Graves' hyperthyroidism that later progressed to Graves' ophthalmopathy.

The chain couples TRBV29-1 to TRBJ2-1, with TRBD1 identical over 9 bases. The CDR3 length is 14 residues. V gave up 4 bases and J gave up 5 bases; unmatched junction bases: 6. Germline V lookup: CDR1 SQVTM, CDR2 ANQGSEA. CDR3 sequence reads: CSVVPGTGNNEQFF. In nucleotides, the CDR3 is TGCAGCGTTGTCCCAGGGACAGGGAACAATGAGCAGTTCTTC.

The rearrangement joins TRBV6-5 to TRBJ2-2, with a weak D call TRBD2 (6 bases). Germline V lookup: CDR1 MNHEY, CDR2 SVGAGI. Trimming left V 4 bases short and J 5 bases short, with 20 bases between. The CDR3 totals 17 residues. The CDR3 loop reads CASSLSRRGRGTGELFF. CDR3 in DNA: TGTGCCAGCAGTTTATCAAGGCGAGGCCGGGGGACCGGGGAGCTGTTTTTT.

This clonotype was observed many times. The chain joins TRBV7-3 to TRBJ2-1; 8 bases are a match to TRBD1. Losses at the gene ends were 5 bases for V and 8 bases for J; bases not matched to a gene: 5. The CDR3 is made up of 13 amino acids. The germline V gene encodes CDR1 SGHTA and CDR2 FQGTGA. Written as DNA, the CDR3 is TGTGCCAGCAGCGTGGGACAGGATCATGAGCAGTTCTTC. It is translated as CASSVGQDHEQFF. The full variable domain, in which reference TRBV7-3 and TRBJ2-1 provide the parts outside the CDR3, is GAGVSQTPSNKVTEKGKYVELRCDPISGHTALYWYRQSLGQGPEFLIYFQGTGAADDSGLPNDRFFAVRPEGSVSTLKIQRTERGDSAVYLCASSVGQDHEQFFGPGTRLTVL.

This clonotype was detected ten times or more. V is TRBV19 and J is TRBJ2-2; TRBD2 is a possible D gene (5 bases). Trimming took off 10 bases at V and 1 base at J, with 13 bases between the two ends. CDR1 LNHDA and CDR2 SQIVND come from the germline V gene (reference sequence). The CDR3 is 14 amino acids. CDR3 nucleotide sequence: TGTGCCACACAAAGACGGGAGAACACCGGGGAGCTGTTTTTT. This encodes CATQRRENTGELFF.

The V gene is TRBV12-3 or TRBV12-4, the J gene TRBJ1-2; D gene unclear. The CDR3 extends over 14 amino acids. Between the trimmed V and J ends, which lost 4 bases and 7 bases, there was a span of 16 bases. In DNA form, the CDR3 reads TGTGCCAGCAGTTATGGCTCCCCCCGGAGTGGCTACACCTTC. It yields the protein CASSYGSPRSGYTF.

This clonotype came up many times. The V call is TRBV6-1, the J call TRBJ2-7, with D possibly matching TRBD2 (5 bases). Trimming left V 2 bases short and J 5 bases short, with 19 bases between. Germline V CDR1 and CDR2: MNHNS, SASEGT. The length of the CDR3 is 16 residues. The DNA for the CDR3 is TGTGCCAGCAGTGAATTTGAGTTTCGAGGGTTGGACGAGCAGTACTTC. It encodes CASSEFEFRGLDEQYF.

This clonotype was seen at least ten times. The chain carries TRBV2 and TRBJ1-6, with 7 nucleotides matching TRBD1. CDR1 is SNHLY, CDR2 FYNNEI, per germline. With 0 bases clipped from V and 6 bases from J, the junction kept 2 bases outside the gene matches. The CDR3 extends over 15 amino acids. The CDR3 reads CASSEAGQPNSPLHF. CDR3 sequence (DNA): TGTGCCAGCAGTGAAGCGGGACAGCCTAATTCACCCCTCCACTTT. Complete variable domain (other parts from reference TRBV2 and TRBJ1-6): EPEVTQTPSHQVTQMGQEVILRCVPISNHLYFYWYRQILGQKVEFLVSFYNNEISEKSEIFDDQFSVERPDGSNFTLKIRSTKLEDSAMYFCASSEAGQPNSPLHFGNGTRLTVT.

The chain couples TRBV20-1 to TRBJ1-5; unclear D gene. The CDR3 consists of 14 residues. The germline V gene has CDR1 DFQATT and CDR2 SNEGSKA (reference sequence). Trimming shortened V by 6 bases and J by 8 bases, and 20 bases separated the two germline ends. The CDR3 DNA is TGCAGTGCGCGGCCGGGCCCCTCATTGGAGCCCCAGCATTTT. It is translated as CSARPGPSLEPQHF.

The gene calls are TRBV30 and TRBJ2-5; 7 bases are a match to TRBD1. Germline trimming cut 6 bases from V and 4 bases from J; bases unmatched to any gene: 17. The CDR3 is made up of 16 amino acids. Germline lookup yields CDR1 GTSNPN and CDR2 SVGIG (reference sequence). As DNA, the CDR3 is TGTGCCTGTACTAAACAGGGGCGGCCTTGGGGAGAGACCCAGTACTTC. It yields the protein CACTKQGRPWGETQYF. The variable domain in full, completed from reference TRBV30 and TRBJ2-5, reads SQTIHQWPATLVQPVGSPLSLECTVEGTSNPNLYWYRQAAGRGLQLLFYSVGIGQISSEVPQNLSASRPQDRQFILSSKKLLLSDSGFYLCACTKQGRPWGETQYFGPGTRLLVL.

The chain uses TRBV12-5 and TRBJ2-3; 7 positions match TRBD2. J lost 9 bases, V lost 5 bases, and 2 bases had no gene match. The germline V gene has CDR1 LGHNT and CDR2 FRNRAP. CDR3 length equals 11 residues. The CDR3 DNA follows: TGTGCTAGTGGTGCCGGGAGGACGCAGTATTTT. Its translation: CASGAGRTQYF.

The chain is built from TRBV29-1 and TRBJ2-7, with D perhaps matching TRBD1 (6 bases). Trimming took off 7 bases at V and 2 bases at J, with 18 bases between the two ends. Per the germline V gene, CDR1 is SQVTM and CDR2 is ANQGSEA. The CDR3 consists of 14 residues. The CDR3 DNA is TGCAGCGCCCTAGGGGGTGACACTACCTACGAGCAGTACTTC. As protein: CSALGGDTTYEQYF.

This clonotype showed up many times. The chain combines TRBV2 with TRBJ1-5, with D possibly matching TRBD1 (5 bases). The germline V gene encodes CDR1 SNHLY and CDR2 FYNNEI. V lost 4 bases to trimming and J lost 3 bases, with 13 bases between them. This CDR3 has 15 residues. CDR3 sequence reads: CASSVAGQFNQPQHF. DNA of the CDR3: TGTGCCAGCAGTGTCGCAGGGCAATTCAATCAGCCCCAGCATTTT.

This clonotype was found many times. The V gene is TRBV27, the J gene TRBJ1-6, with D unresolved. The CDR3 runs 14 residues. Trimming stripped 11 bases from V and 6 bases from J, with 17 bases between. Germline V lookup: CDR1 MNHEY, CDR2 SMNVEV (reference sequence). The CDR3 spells CAAGGEASNSPLHF. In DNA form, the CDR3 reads TGTGCCGCCGGCGGGGAAGCTAGTAATTCACCCCTCCACTTT.

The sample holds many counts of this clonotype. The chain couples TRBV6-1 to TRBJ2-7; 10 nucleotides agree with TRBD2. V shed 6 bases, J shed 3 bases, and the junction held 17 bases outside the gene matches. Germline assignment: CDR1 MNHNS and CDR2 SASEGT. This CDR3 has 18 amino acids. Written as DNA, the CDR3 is TGTGCCAGCAGCCCCGGACTAGCGGACGAATGGATCTTCTACGAGCAGTACTTC. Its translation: CASSPGLADEWIFYEQYF.

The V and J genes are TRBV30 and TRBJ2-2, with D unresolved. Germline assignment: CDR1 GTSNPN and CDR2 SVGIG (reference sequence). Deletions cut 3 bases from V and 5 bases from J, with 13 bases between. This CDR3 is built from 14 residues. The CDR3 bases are TGTGCCTGGAGATTACCCCAGTCAACCGGGGAGCTGTTTTTT. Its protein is CAWRLPQSTGELFF.

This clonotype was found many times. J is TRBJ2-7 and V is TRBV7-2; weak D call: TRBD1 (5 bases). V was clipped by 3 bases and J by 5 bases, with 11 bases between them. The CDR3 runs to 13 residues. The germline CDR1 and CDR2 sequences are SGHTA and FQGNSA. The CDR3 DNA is TGTGCCAGCAGCTTGGTCAGGGCGAACGAGCAGTACTTC. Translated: CASSLVRANEQYF.

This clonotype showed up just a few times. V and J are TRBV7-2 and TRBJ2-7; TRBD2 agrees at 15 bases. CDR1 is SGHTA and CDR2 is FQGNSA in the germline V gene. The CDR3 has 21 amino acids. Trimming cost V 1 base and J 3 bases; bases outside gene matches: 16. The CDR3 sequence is CASSLVEGGLAGGPFLYEQYF. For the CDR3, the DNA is TGTGCCAGCAGCTTAGTAGAGGGGGGACTAGCGGGAGGCCCCTTCCTCTACGAGCAGTACTTC.